A single T cell receptor beta chain is shown here with its context. Its specificity is not known. Researchers took RNA transcripts and amplified the TCR beta CDR3 regions from them. With the HTBI primer set, the TCR CDR3 went through a first round of RT-PCR. A single record per CDR3 protein comes from TCRdb applying MiXCR to the multiplex PCR reads. The profile shows over 650,000 distinct CDR3 sequences, 40% to 55% of them singletons. CDR1 is SGHTA, CDR2 FQGNSA, per germline. Trimming at V came to 5 bases and at J to 13 bases, leaving 7 bases not matched to a gene. The CDR3 is made up of 11 amino acids. The data were obtained in a study of T cells in Graves' hyperthyroidism and ophthalmopathy. Study findings and constraints: The model foresaw ophthalmopathy a median around 6.8 months prior to onset. Most clonotypes expanded in thyroid above 0.001 were likewise present in blood.

This sequence originates from an adult man with Graves' disease, either hyperthyroidism or ophthalmopathy (not recorded which). The chain is built from TRBV7-2 and TRBJ1-2; 7 bases align to TRBD1. The sample was peripheral blood or thyroid tissue (not recorded which). CDR3 nucleotide sequence: TGTGCCAGCAGCGTCAGGACAGGCGGCACCTTC. Translating it yields CASSVRTGGTF.